The 28 T cell receptor beta chains reported below all come from one sample, sequenced in a study of breast tumors, draining lymph nodes, adjacent tissues. Axillary draining lymph nodes of breast cancer patients supplied the node samples. TCRdb processed the multiplex PCR reads anew with MiXCR; each CDR3 protein has one entry. The table has some 200,000 distinct CDR3 sequences, approximately 33% seen once. The sequenced material came from axillary lymph node tissue. The source of these receptors is a female donor with breast cancer. Some clones in this sample may be carry-over from other donors' samples.

The rearrangement links TRBV20-1 to TRBJ2-5, with TRBD2 identical over 12 bases. Germline CDR1 DFQATT, CDR2 SNEGSKA (reference sequence). This CDR3 spans 15 amino acids. The V segment lost 7 bases and the J segment 4 bases; nucleotides outside the gene matches: 10. In DNA, the CDR3 is TGCAGTGGTAAACTAGCGGGGGGCTTCCGAGAGACCCAGTACTTC. Protein sequence: CSGKLAGGFRETQYF.

The rearrangement links TRBV7-2 to TRBJ2-2, with TRBD1 identical over 9 bases. J gave up 6 bases and V 4 bases, and 6 bases lay outside the gene matches. This CDR3 comprises 15 residues. The germline V gene has CDR1 SGHTA and CDR2 FQGNSA. CDR3 sequence: CASSSGTGYSGELFF. The CDR3 DNA follows: TGTGCCAGCAGCTCCGGGACAGGGTATTCCGGGGAGCTGTTTTTT.

V and J are TRBV20-1 and TRBJ1-6; 7 nucleotides align to TRBD1. There are 18 residues in the CDR3. In germline, CDR1 is DFQATT, CDR2 SNEGSKA (reference sequence). The V segment lost 7 bases and the J segment 5 bases; nucleotides outside the gene matches: 20. This CDR3 reads CSERDRTLPGRDNSPLHF. Written as DNA, the CDR3 is TGCAGTGAAAGGGACAGAACTCTCCCGGGACGTGATAATTCACCCCTCCACTTT.

Ten or more counts support this clonotype. V usage is TRBV7-9 and J usage is TRBJ2-3; 9 bases line up with TRBD1. V shed 2 bases, J shed 8 bases, and the junction held 11 bases outside the gene matches. Germline CDR1 SEHNR, CDR2 FQNEAQ (reference sequence). The length of the CDR3 is 16 residues. The CDR3 DNA sequence: TGTGCCAGCAGCTTAAGACAGGGGGGTGGATTAGGTACGCAGTATTTT. It encodes CASSLRQGGGLGTQYF.

The chain joins TRBV20-1 to TRBJ1-5, with D hard to call. The CDR3 is 16 amino acids. Germline CDR1 is DFQATT and CDR2 is SNEGSKA (reference sequence). The V end was cut by 0 bases, the J end by 2 bases, with 14 bases between. The CDR3 nucleotides are TGCAGTGCTAGAGATTCGATCCCGGGAGGCAATCAGCCCCAGCATTTT. This codes for CSARDSIPGGNQPQHF.

The sample holds many counts of this clonotype. The rearrangement links TRBV20-1 to TRBJ1-2; tentatively, D is TRBD1 (6 bases). Germline lookup yields CDR1 DFQATT and CDR2 SNEGSKA (reference sequence). CDR3 length: 16 amino acids. V lost 0 bases to trimming and J lost 3 bases, with 17 bases between them. The CDR3 sequence is CSARDYPWAGDYGYTF. For the CDR3, the DNA is TGCAGTGCTAGAGATTATCCCTGGGCAGGGGACTATGGCTACACCTTC.

This clonotype was counted once. The chain combines TRBV20-1 with TRBJ2-5, with a tentative D call TRBD2 (5 bases). The CDR3 loop spans 16 amino acids. V lost 3 bases to trimming and J lost 5 bases, with 22 bases between them. Germline V gene lookup returns CDR1 DFQATT and CDR2 SNEGSKA (reference sequence). In DNA form, the CDR3 reads TGCAGTGCTAGCCGACATAGCGTCGGGCCCCGGGAGACCCAGTACTTC. As protein: CSASRHSVGPRETQYF.

Notes on this clonotype: The junction departs from the called germline gene at one end, perhaps through a read error. The J gene is TRBJ2-7, the V gene TRBV18, with 10 bases matching TRBD2. Germline assignment: CDR1 KGHSH and CDR2 LQKENI. CDR3 length: 18 amino acids. Here the CDR3 reads CASSPNALTSGPAYERYF. Here the CDR3 DNA reads TGTGCCAGCTCACCTAACGCGTTGACTAGCGGGCCGGCCTACGAGCGGTACTTC.

Many counts were recorded for this clonotype. The chain links TRBV6-2 or TRBV6-3 to TRBJ2-7; 8 positions match TRBD2. CDR1 and CDR2 from the germline V gene are MNHEY and SVGEGT. J lost 2 bases, V lost 6 bases, and 12 bases had no gene match. CDR3 size: 16 residues. Here the CDR3 reads CASSLRRGATTYEQYF. DNA for the CDR3: TGTGCCAGCAGCCTACGGCGGGGGGCAACCACCTACGAGCAGTACTTC.

Ten or more counts support this clonotype. The chain joins TRBV4-2 to TRBJ2-1; 10 nucleotides align to TRBD2. Germline-derived CDR1 and CDR2 are LGHNA and YNFKEQ. This CDR3 is 17 amino acids long. Germline trimming cut 0 bases from V and 5 bases from J; bases unmatched to any gene: 7. CDR3 sequence: CASSQDLASGGNNEQFF. CDR3 in DNA: TGTGCCAGCAGCCAAGACCTCGCTAGCGGGGGAAACAATGAGCAGTTCTTC.

This rearrangement joins TRBV5-1 to TRBJ1-6; TRBD1 might be the D (6 bases). CDR1 and CDR2 from the germline V gene are SGHRS and YFSETQ. Trimming removed 3 bases at V and 9 bases at J, with 22 bases between. This CDR3 has 17 residues. In DNA, the CDR3 is TGCGCCAGCAGCTGCCGGGGACAAGCCAAAGGGTGTTCACCCCTCCACTTT. It yields the protein CASSCRGQAKGCSPLHF.

The chain has TRBV14 and TRBJ2-2; 9 bases line up with TRBD1. Germline V gene sequence: CDR1 SGHDN, CDR2 FVKESK. The CDR3 is 17 residues long. Trimming took 4 bases from V and 5 from J; bases not matched to a gene: 11. The chain's CDR3 is CASSLLTGGDGTGELFF. CDR3 sequence (DNA): TGTGCCAGCAGCCTTCTGACAGGGGGAGACGGTACCGGGGAGCTGTTTTTT.

Turning to this clonotype: A single base separates this from a much larger clone, so it may be a read error. The V gene is TRBV7-3, the J gene TRBJ2-3; 7 nucleotides match TRBD2. Germline V gene sequence: CDR1 SGHTA, CDR2 FQGTGA. This CDR3 comprises 17 residues. The CDR3 DNA sequence: TGTGCCAGCAGCCGTCCTGGTGGGGGGGGAGGGCCAGATCCGCAGTATTTT. Its protein product is CASSRPGGGGGPDPQYF.

V and J are TRBV6-5 and TRBJ2-1; perhaps TRBD1 as D (5 bases). The germline V gene encodes CDR1 MNHEY and CDR2 SVGAGI. Trimming cost V 2 bases and J 7 bases, with 12 bases left between them. This CDR3 is 14 amino acids long. CDR3 sequence: CASSYVQDGNEQFF. The CDR3 coding sequence is TGTGCCAGCAGTTACGTACAGGATGGGAATGAGCAGTTCTTC.

This clonotype was counted ten times or more. The V call is TRBV6-1, the J call TRBJ2-3, with TRBD1 as a possible D gene (6 bases). CDR1 MNHNS and CDR2 SASEGT come from the germline V gene. The CDR3 extends over 14 amino acids. Trimming shortened V by 2 bases and J by 1 base, and 7 bases separated the two germline ends. CDR3 sequence reads: CASSEQGRTDTQYF. The CDR3 DNA reads TGTGCCAGCAGTGAACAGGGGCGCACAGATACGCAGTATTTT.

The chain joins TRBV29-1 to TRBJ1-1; TRBD1 is a possible D gene (6 bases). Germline loops: CDR1 SQVTM, CDR2 ANQGSEA. The CDR3 runs 11 residues. Trimming pared 6 bases from V and 5 bases from J, leaving 10 bases between. The DNA for the CDR3 is TGCAGCGTCATAGACAGGACTGAAGCTTTCTTT. This sequence encodes CSVIDRTEAFF. Supplemented by reference TRBV29-1 and TRBJ1-1, the full variable domain reads SAVISQKPSRDICQRGTSLTIQCQVDSQVTMMFWYRQQPGQSLTLIATANQGSEATYESGFVIDKFPISRPNLTFSTLTVSNMSPEDSSIYLCSVIDRTEAFFGQGTRLTVV.

This clonotype has only a few counts. The J gene is TRBJ1-1, the V gene TRBV25-1; the D is unclear. This CDR3 has 11 residues. Germline CDR1 MGHDK, CDR2 SYGVNS. Trimming took off 3 bases at V and 2 bases at J, with 1 base between the two ends. The CDR3 region is CASSDNTEAFF. The CDR3, as DNA: TGTGCCAGCAGTGATAACACTGAAGCTTTCTTT. The full variable domain, in which reference TRBV25-1 and TRBJ1-1 provide the parts outside the CDR3, is EADIYQTPRYLVIGTGKKITLECSQTMGHDKMYWYQQDPGMELHLIHYSYGVNSTEKGDLSSESTVSRIRTEHFPLTLESARPSHTSQYLCASSDNTEAFFGQGTRLTVV.

This clonotype occurred many times. The chain is built from TRBV19 and TRBJ2-1, with D hard to call. V was pared by 1 base and J by 0 bases, with 10 bases between. Germline V CDR1 and CDR2: LNHDA, SQIVND (reference sequence). The CDR3 spans 16 residues. The CDR3 DNA sequence: TGTGCCAGTAGTATAGGGAGCTATAGCTCCTACAATGAGCAGTTCTTC. It yields the protein CASSIGSYSSYNEQFF.

Many counts were recorded for this clonotype. The rearrangement joins TRBV10-3 to TRBJ2-3; TRBD1 matches at 8 bases. This CDR3 is built from 16 residues. Germline trimming cut 3 bases from V and 1 base from J; bases unmatched to any gene: 6. Germline CDR1 reads ENHRY; CDR2 reads SYGVKD. This CDR3 reads CAISDSLGQGTDTQYF. Here the CDR3 DNA reads TGTGCCATCAGTGATAGCTTGGGACAGGGCACAGATACGCAGTATTTT.

The V call is TRBV18, the J call TRBJ1-1; D uncertain. V was shortened by 2 bases and J by 1 base, with 8 bases between the two germline ends. The germline CDR1 and CDR2 sequences are KGHSH and LQKENI. There are 14 residues in the CDR3. The DNA for the CDR3 is TGTGCCAGCTCACCAGGAACCTGGAACACTGAAGCTTTCTTT. Its translation is CASSPGTWNTEAFF.

This clonotype was counted many times. The chain carries TRBV6-5 and TRBJ1-2, with D possibly being TRBD1 (6 bases). The CDR3 length is 16 residues. V was pared by 7 bases and J by 1 base, with 19 bases between. Germline V gene data show CDR1 as MNHEY and CDR2 as SVGAGI. CDR3 coding DNA: TGTGCCAGCAACTCGTATTGGGACAATCATAACTATGGCTACACCTTC. As protein: CASNSYWDNHNYGYTF.

There are a few counts of this clonotype. V and J are TRBV3-1 and TRBJ2-3; D call uncertain. The CDR3 runs to 14 residues. The germline CDR1 and CDR2 sequences are LGHDT and YNNKEL (reference sequence). Trimming removed 3 bases from V and 1 base from J, with 8 bases in between. The CDR3 DNA reads as TGTGCCAGCAGCCAGTCCCTGGGCACAGATACGCAGTATTTT. Translated, it gives CASSQSLGTDTQYF.

Regarding this clonotype: Being one base from a much bigger clone, this may be a read error. Here the CDR3 DNA reads TGCAGTGCTAGAGGTCGGTACGAGCAGTCCTTC. Residues: CSARGRYEQSF. V is TRBV20-1 and J is TRBJ2-7, with D unclear. The germline CDR1 and CDR2 sequences are DFQATT and SNEGSKA (reference sequence). This CDR3 contains 11 residues.

This clonotype came up many times. The chain carries TRBV3-1 and TRBJ1-5; D gene uncertain. The ends were cut back, 3 bases at V and 4 bases at J, with 10 bases in the middle. The CDR3 totals 14 residues. Per germline, CDR1 LGHDT and CDR2 YNNKEL (reference sequence). Here the CDR3 reads CASSHSGGNQPQHF. DNA of the CDR3: TGTGCCAGCAGCCACTCTGGTGGGAATCAGCCCCAGCATTTT.

Ten or more counts support this clonotype. J is TRBJ1-5 and V is TRBV19; maybe TRBD1 (6 bases). This CDR3 is 13 amino acids long. CDR1 and CDR2 from the germline V gene are LNHDA and SQIVND (reference sequence). V shed 3 bases and J shed 5 bases, with 8 bases lying between them. The CDR3 sequence is CASSIKGDQPQHF. For the CDR3, the DNA is TGTGCCAGTAGTATTAAGGGGGATCAGCCCCAGCATTTT.

At least ten counts were recorded for this clonotype. The gene calls are TRBV12-3 or TRBV12-4 and TRBJ2-1; 9 bases match TRBD2. With 5 bases clipped from V and 10 bases from J, the junction kept 9 bases outside the gene matches. This CDR3 contains 14 residues. The CDR3 sequence is CASSATSGWTEQFF. CDR3 in DNA: TGTGCCAGCAGTGCAACTAGCGGGTGGACCGAGCAGTTCTTC.

This clonotype has at least ten counts. The chain uses TRBV5-6 and TRBJ1-4; D perhaps matches TRBD1 (5 bases). Trimming took off 2 bases at V and 2 bases at J, with 7 bases between the two ends. The CDR3 is 14 residues long. Germline values: CDR1 SGHDT, CDR2 YYEEEE. Here the CDR3 DNA reads TGTGCCAGCAGCTTCAGGGATACTAATGAAAAACTGTTTTTT. Encoded protein: CASSFRDTNEKLFF.

The chain has TRBV7-9 and TRBJ1-6; the match to TRBD1 covers 11 bases. CDR1 is SEHNR, CDR2 FQNEAQ, per germline (reference sequence). The CDR3 totals 16 residues. The junction had 6 bases not matched to a gene; V was cut back by 5 bases and J by 6 bases. CDR3 in amino acids: CASSRTGGLGNSPLHF. As DNA, the CDR3 is TGTGCCAGCAGCCGGACAGGGGGCCTCGGTAATTCACCCCTCCACTTT.